This passage covers 6 T cell receptor beta chains from one sample sequenced in a study of T-cell memory formation after mild COVID-19. TCRdb re-analysed the 5' RACE reads in MiXCR, keeping a single row per CDR3 protein. The table shows 250,000 to 300,000 distinct CDR3 sequences, with around 15% occurring only once. The specimen was PBMCs or a T cell subset sorted from them (not recorded which). The receptors come from a man between 18 and 29 years old who had mild COVID-19 (a few samples of this study predate the infection). Cell type and time point are not known.

This rearrangement joins TRBV7-9 to TRBJ2-2; D is perhaps TRBD1 (6 bases). V dropped 7 bases and J dropped 3 bases, with 18 bases sitting between them. The germline V gene has CDR1 SEHNR and CDR2 FQNEAQ (reference sequence). The CDR3 spans 16 residues. The CDR3 DNA reads as TGTGCCAGCACCAGAGACAGGAGAAAGGACACCGGGGAGCTGTTTTTT. The encoded protein is CASTRDRRKDTGELFF. The full variable domain, its missing parts supplied by reference TRBV7-9 and TRBJ2-2, is DTGVSQNPRHKITKRGQNVTFRCDPISEHNRLYWYRQTLGQGPEFLTYFQNEAQLEKSRLLSDRFSAERPKGSFSTLEIQRTEQGDSAMYLCASTRDRRKDTGELFFGEGSRLTVL.

V and J are TRBV7-2 and TRBJ2-3; TRBD2 aligns across 13 bases. V lost 5 bases to trimming and J lost 1 base; unmatched junction nucleotides: 3. The CDR3 runs 16 residues. Germline V CDR1 and CDR2: SGHTA, FQGNSA. The CDR3 is CASSQTSGGRTDTQYF. The DNA for the CDR3 is TGTGCCAGCAGCCAGACTAGCGGGGGGCGCACAGATACGCAGTATTTT.

This clonotype showed up many times. The chain recombines TRBV5-1 with TRBJ2-1; TRBD1 matches 9 bases. With 3 bases clipped from V and 5 bases from J, the junction kept 3 bases outside the gene matches. The CDR3 extends over 14 amino acids. Germline CDR1 is SGHRS and CDR2 is YFSETQ. The CDR3 DNA is TGCGCCAGCAGCTGGACAGGGGATAACAATGAGCAGTTCTTC. Protein sequence: CASSWTGDNNEQFF.

The V call is TRBV7-2, the J call TRBJ2-2; TRBD1 matches at 7 bases. CDR3 length equals 16 residues. Germline V CDR1 and CDR2: SGHTA, FQGNSA. With V trimmed by 1 base and J by 7 bases, 9 bases remained unmatched. CDR3 loop: CASSLGNSGGSGELFF. CDR3 nucleotide sequence: TGTGCCAGCAGCTTAGGAAATTCAGGGGGAAGCGGGGAGCTGTTTTTT.

CDR3 region: CAISESKVSNQPQHF. The CDR3 nucleotides are TGTGCCATCAGTGAGTCGAAAGTTAGCAATCAGCCCCAGCATTTT. The chain carries TRBV10-3 and TRBJ1-5; no definite D call. The CDR3 spans 15 residues. V was shortened by 0 bases and J by 0 bases, with 6 bases between the two germline ends. CDR1 ENHRY and CDR2 SYGVKD come from the germline V gene.

The chain combines TRBV6-2 or TRBV6-3 with TRBJ2-7, with no clear D. Germline CDR1 MNHEY, CDR2 SVGEGT. The CDR3 covers 16 residues. Trimming removed 2 bases at V and 0 bases at J, with 14 bases between. This CDR3 is CASSYNSMGYSYEQYF. The CDR3 DNA sequence: TGTGCCAGCAGTTACAACTCGATGGGCTACTCCTACGAGCAGTACTTC.